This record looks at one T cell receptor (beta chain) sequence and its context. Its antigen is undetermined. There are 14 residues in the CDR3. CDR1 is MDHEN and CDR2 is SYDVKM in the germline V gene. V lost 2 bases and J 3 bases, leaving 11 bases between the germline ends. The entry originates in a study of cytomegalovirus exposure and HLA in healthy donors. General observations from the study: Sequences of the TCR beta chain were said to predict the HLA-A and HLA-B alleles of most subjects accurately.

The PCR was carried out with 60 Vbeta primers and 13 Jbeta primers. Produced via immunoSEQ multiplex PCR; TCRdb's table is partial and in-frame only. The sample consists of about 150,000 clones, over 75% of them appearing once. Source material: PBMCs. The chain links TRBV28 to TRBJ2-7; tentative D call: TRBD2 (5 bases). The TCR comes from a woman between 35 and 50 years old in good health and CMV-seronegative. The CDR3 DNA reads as TGTGCCAGCAGTTTAGAGAGGGTAGGCTACGAGCAGTACTTC. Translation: CASSLERVGYEQYF.